The rows below give T cell receptor beta chains drawn from one sample of a study of cytomegalovirus exposure and HLA in healthy donors. The table came from immunoSEQ multiplex PCR; TCRdb's copy has only in-frame clones and leaves some out. The table lists about 130,000 clones, around 77% of them singletons. Source material: PBMCs. The source of these receptors is a man aged 25 to 40 in good health and CMV-seronegative. Each CDR3 is given without its conserved first and last residue. D genes are given only for firm matches. Expanded clones are given a class, and other clones once, few, many or no size at all.

TRBD1 TRBJ2-7 once TRBV27 ASSFGTGGYEQY
TRBD1 TRBJ2-7 - TRBV2 ASSVHDRGLHEQY
- - - TRBV5-5 ASSLESIGVFPYEQY
TRBD2 TRBJ2-2 - TRBV5-1 ASNRAGTSGARWNTGELF
- TRBJ1-1 - TRBV12-5 ASGLREGNGAGLNTEAF
- TRBJ1-2 once TRBV5-1 ASSLAGERYYGYT
- TRBJ2-7 - TRBV7-2 ASSLVLRSSTYEQY
TRBD1 TRBJ2-5 once TRBV13 ASSREDRGRMETQY
- TRBJ2-2 - TRBV25-1 ASSDSTGELF
- TRBJ2-1 - TRBV23-1 ASTLPREFSGNEQF
TRBD2 TRBJ2-7 - TRBV18 ASSPTSGRASEQY
TRBD1 TRBJ2-7 - TRBV5-1 ASSLHGQGSEQY
TRBD1 TRBJ2-3 once TRBV5-4 ASSPGTVTDTQY
TRBD1 TRBJ2-7 once TRBV19 ATTGVGEQY
- TRBJ1-5 - TRBV5-8 ASSLEPVNQPQH
TRBD2 TRBJ2-7 - TRBV2 ASSEVASGRGYEQY
TRBD1 TRBJ1-2 - TRBV27 ASSLSDRVNGYT
- TRBJ2-7 - TRBV30 AWSLPRQGLRPEQY
TRBD1 TRBJ1-3 - TRBV6-6 ASSSSGTGAGNTIY
TRBD1 TRBJ1-5 - TRBV5-1 ASSLGDRNQPQH
- TRBJ2-7 few TRBV25-1 ASSESTPPAEYSYEQY
- TRBJ2-7 - TRBV11-3 ASSFRTPVSSYEQY
TRBD1 TRBJ1-2 - TRBV6-1 ASRETGTA
- TRBJ2-3 once TRBV5-4 ASSLYTGPRVDTQY
TRBD2 TRBJ2-7 few TRBV4-1 ASSPTSGNYEQY
TRBD1 TRBJ1-1 - TRBV30 AWSVQGEAF
TRBD1 TRBJ1-3 once TRBV4-1 ASSQPIAGGASGNTIY